This record covers a single TCR beta chain. What it binds is not known. A multiplex PCR was run with 60 Vbeta primers and 13 Jbeta primers. In the original processing: There were about 80 million unique TCR beta chains by a later count, and some 10 million of them were shared. Only in-frame clones appear in the TCRdb table, and some are missing; sequencing was by immunoSEQ multiplex PCR. V, J and clone size were drawn from that table, and D and trimming were deduced from the DNA. The sample has 150,000 to 200,000 clones; approximately 83% are singletons. This entry belongs to a study of cytomegalovirus exposure and HLA in healthy donors. Study results and limitations: In vitro data verified three CMV-associated chains as specific for CMV antigens. Per published accounts, TCR beta sequences correctly predicted the HLA-A and HLA-B alleles of most subjects.

This clonotype was obtained from a man in his late teens or twenties in good health and CMV-seropositive. The specimen was PBMCs.

The CDR3 DNA follows: TGCGCCAGCAGAAAGAGGACAGCAACTAATGAAAAACTGTTTTTT. Translation: CASRKRTATNEKLFF. The V gene is TRBV5-1, the J gene TRBJ1-4, with D perhaps matching TRBD1 (6 bases). Germline loops: CDR1 SGHRS, CDR2 YFSETQ. The CDR3 runs to 15 residues. V lost 5 bases and J lost 0, with 11 bases in between.